One sample yielded the 21 T cell receptor beta chains listed below, sequenced in a study of cytomegalovirus exposure and HLA in healthy donors. Researchers ran the PCR with 60 Vbeta and 13 Jbeta primers. Some clones are missing from TCRdb's copy, which holds only in-frame ones; the method was immunoSEQ multiplex PCR. The sample has 150,000 to 200,000 clones; more than 80% are singletons. The sample comprised PBMCs. The receptors come from a woman under 30 in good health and CMV-seronegative.

The chain joins TRBV5-1 to TRBJ2-5, with TRBD1 matching over 8 bases. There are 14 residues in the CDR3. Germline lookup yields CDR1 SGHRS and CDR2 YFSETQ. Germline trimming cut 3 bases from V and 4 bases from J; bases unmatched to any gene: 5. CDR3: CASSSGQGLETQYF. As DNA, the CDR3 is TGCGCCAGCAGCTCAGGACAGGGTTTAGAGACCCAGTACTTC.

As to this clone: Other DNA sequences of this sample code for an identical CDR3. The chain uses TRBV5-1 and TRBJ2-7; D gene ambiguous. Germline CDR1 and CDR2: SGHRS and YFSETQ. The CDR3 totals 14 residues. Between the trimmed V and J ends, which lost 0 bases and 2 bases, there was a span of 9 bases. CDR3 nucleotide sequence: TGCGCCAGCAGCTTGGACGGGTCCGCCTACGAGCAGTACTTC. Its protein is CASSLDGSAYEQYF.

J is TRBJ2-7 and V is TRBV2, with TRBD1 matching 8 bases. CDR3 size: 13 residues. V was clipped by 8 bases and J by 4 bases; unmatched bases: 7. The germline V gene encodes CDR1 SNHLY and CDR2 FYNNEI. The CDR3 sequence is CASDRTGRYEQYF. The CDR3 coding sequence is TGTGCCAGCGATCGGACAGGGAGATACGAGCAGTACTTC.

The chain has TRBV7-6 and TRBJ2-5; TRBD1 matches at 12 bases. The CDR3 runs to 16 residues. From germline, CDR1 is SGHVS and CDR2 FNYEAQ. V gave up 10 bases and J gave up 5 bases; unmatched junction bases: 14. CDR3 DNA sequence: TGTGCCATCCAGAGCGAGGGACAGGGGGCGGGGGAGACCCAGTACTTC. This translates into CAIQSEGQGAGETQYF. The full variable domain, completed using reference TRBV7-6 and TRBJ2-5, is GAGVSQSPRYKVTKRGQDVALRCDPISGHVSLYWYRQALGQGPEFLTYFNYEAQQDKSGLPNDRFSAERPEGSISTLTIQRTEQRDSAMYRCAIQSEGQGAGETQYFGPGTRLLVL.

This clone was seen a single time. The chain carries TRBV30 and TRBJ2-5; TRBD2 matches 14 bases. The DNA end is more similar to TRBJ2-7, so the J call may be wrong. CDR3 length: 14 amino acids. Per germline, CDR1 GTSNPN and CDR2 SVGIG (reference sequence). CDR3 sequence reads: CAWSGTSGRYEQYF. The CDR3 DNA follows: TGTGCCTGGAGCGGGACTAGCGGGAGATACGAGCAGTACTTC.

The rearrangement uses TRBV6-1 and TRBJ2-4; tentatively, D is TRBD2 (5 bases). The CDR3 covers 16 residues. V lost 3 bases and J 4 bases, leaving 16 bases between the germline ends. CDR1 is MNHNS, CDR2 SASEGT, per germline. The DNA of the CDR3 is TGTGCCAGCAGTGACCCCGCCGGCAGGACTAAAAACATTCAGTACTTC. Its translation is CASSDPAGRTKNIQYF.

This clone appeared a few times. The rearrangement joins TRBV9 to TRBJ1-5, with D unclear. This CDR3 region has 13 residues. In germline, CDR1 is SGDLS, CDR2 YYNGEE. Trimming shortened V by 0 bases and J by 5 bases, and 6 bases separated the two germline ends. The CDR3 protein is CASSVEEHQPQHF. The DNA of the CDR3 is TGTGCCAGCAGCGTAGAGGAGCATCAGCCCCAGCATTTT. Using reference TRBV9 and TRBJ1-5 for the parts outside the CDR3, the full variable domain is DSGVTQTPKHLITATGQRVTLRCSPRSGDLSVYWYQQSLDQGLQFLIQYYNGEERAKGNILERFSAQQFPDLHSELNLSSLELGDSALYFCASSVEEHQPQHFGDGTRLSIL.

The V call is TRBV4-3, the J call TRBJ1-1; tentative D call: TRBD1 (6 bases). CDR1 is LGHNA and CDR2 is YSLEER in the germline V gene. V lost 5 bases and J lost 0, with 13 bases in between. The length of the CDR3 is 15 residues. The CDR3 DNA is TGCGCCAGCAGCAAGTTGACAGGAATGAACACTGAAGCTTTCTTT. This codes for CASSKLTGMNTEAFF.

J is TRBJ2-7 and V is TRBV6-1; 7 bases fit TRBD1. This CDR3 has 14 residues. The V segment lost 5 bases and the J segment 9 bases; nucleotides outside the gene matches: 13. Germline V lookup: CDR1 MNHNS, CDR2 SASEGT. The CDR3 reads CASSSGTETMWQYF. In DNA form, the CDR3 reads TGTGCCAGCAGTTCCGGGACAGAGACGATGTGGCAGTACTTC.

J is TRBJ1-1 and V is TRBV7-9; D might be TRBD1 (6 bases). V dropped 5 bases and J dropped 1 base, with 11 bases sitting between them. CDR1 and CDR2 (germline): SEHNR, FQNEAQ (reference sequence). The CDR3 is made up of 14 amino acids. DNA for the CDR3: TGTGCCAGCAGCCCCGGGACAAAGAACACTGAAGCTTTCTTT. This encodes CASSPGTKNTEAFF. The full variable domain, in which reference TRBV7-9 and TRBJ1-1 provide the parts outside the CDR3, is DTGVSQNPRHKITKRGQNVTFRCDPISEHNRLYWYRQTLGQGPEFLTYFQNEAQLEKSRLLSDRFSAERPKGSFSTLEIQRTEQGDSAMYLCASSPGTKNTEAFFGQGTRLTVV.

The chain employs TRBV11-2 and TRBJ2-1; 16 positions agree with TRBD2. Trimming took 6 bases from V and 9 from J; bases not matched to a gene: 8. The CDR3 is 16 amino acids. Germline assignment: CDR1 SGHAT and CDR2 FQNNGV. The CDR3 DNA sequence: TGTGCCAGCAGACATCCGGGACTAGCGGGAGGGGTTGAGCAGTTCTTC. Encoded protein: CASRHPGLAGGVEQFF.

This clone has only a few counts. CDR3 protein: CASSQGFNTGEAFF. In DNA form, the CDR3 reads TGTGCCAGCAGCCAGGGGTTTAATACAGGTGAAGCTTTCTTT. This chain connects TRBV14 to TRBJ1-1; D possibly corresponds to TRBD1 (5 bases). The CDR3 covers 14 residues. Trimming stripped 3 bases from V and 7 bases from J, with 15 bases between. CDR1 SGHDN and CDR2 FVKESK come from the germline V gene.

The chain recombines TRBV5-5 with TRBJ2-7; 9 bases line up with TRBD2. CDR1 is SGHKS and CDR2 is YYEKEE in the germline V gene (reference sequence). J was trimmed by 6 bases and V by 4 bases; bases with no gene match: 5. This CDR3 has 13 amino acids. The CDR3 loop reads CASSRTSEGEQYF. The CDR3 nucleotides are TGTGCCAGCAGCCGGACTAGCGAGGGCGAGCAGTACTTC.

The J gene is TRBJ2-1, the V gene TRBV13, with 9 bases identical to TRBD2. The germline V gene has CDR1 PRHDT and CDR2 FYEKMQ (reference sequence). CDR3 length equals 15 residues. The J segment lost 3 bases and the V segment lost 7 bases, leaving 7 bases of the junction unmatched. The CDR3 sequence is CASTGTSSYYNEQFF. The DNA for the CDR3 is TGTGCCAGCACCGGGACTAGCAGCTACTACAATGAGCAGTTCTTC.

This chain connects TRBV4-2 to TRBJ2-7; 7 bases match TRBD1. CDR1 is LGHNA and CDR2 is YNFKEQ in the germline V gene. After removal of 0 bases from V and 1 base from J, the junction contained 6 bases not matched to a gene. The CDR3 totals 16 residues. DNA of the CDR3: TGTGCCAGCAGCCAAGATTTCGACAGGGTGTCCTACGAGCAGTACTTC. This translates into CASSQDFDRVSYEQYF.

The table lists this clone with a few counts. The chain links TRBV7-6 to TRBJ2-1; 10 bases line up with TRBD2. V shed 0 bases and J 10 bases; nucleotides not matched to a gene: 3. Per germline, CDR1 SGHVS and CDR2 FNYEAQ. The CDR3 runs 14 residues. The CDR3 nucleotides are TGTGCCAGCAGCTTAGCGGGGACTAGCGCGGAGCAGTTCTTC. This encodes CASSLAGTSAEQFF.

This rearrangement joins TRBV5-4 to TRBJ2-1, with a tentative D call TRBD1 (5 bases). Per germline, CDR1 SGHNT and CDR2 YYREEE (reference sequence). V was cut by 1 base and J by 2 bases, with 10 bases left in between. CDR3 size: 15 residues. CDR3 nucleotide sequence: TGTGCCAGCAGCTTGACAGGCAGGGCCTACAATGAGCAGTTCTTC. This encodes CASSLTGRAYNEQFF.

The chain has TRBV7-8 and TRBJ1-5; D might be TRBD1 (5 bases). With 4 bases removed from V and 4 bases from J, the gap between germline ends came to 11 bases. From germline, CDR1 is SGHVS and CDR2 FQNEAQ. This CDR3 comprises 14 residues. CDR3 sequence (DNA): TGTGCCAGCAGCTGGTCAGGGCTGAATCAGCCCCAGCATTTT. It yields the protein CASSWSGLNQPQHF.

This chain links TRBV11-2 with TRBJ2-3, with 10 bases lining up with TRBD2. Germline V gene data show CDR1 as SGHAT and CDR2 as FQNNGV. The trim removed 0 bases at V and 2 bases at J, leaving 11 bases unmatched. This CDR3 comprises 19 residues. The CDR3 nucleotides read TGTGCCAGCAGCTTAGAGCCCCGGGTAGCGGGAGGTTTCACAGATACGCAGTATTTT. It yields the protein CASSLEPRVAGGFTDTQYF.

The J gene is TRBJ2-3, the V gene TRBV7-6; 8 bases are shared with TRBD2. J was trimmed by 3 bases and V by 8 bases; bases with no gene match: 16. Germline V gives CDR1 SGHVS, CDR2 FNYEAQ. The CDR3 loop spans 17 amino acids. CDR3 sequence: CASAKYSGSDRTDTQYF. CDR3 DNA sequence: TGTGCCAGCGCAAAGTACAGCGGGAGTGATCGGACAGATACGCAGTATTTT.

Details on this clone: Other nucleotide sequences in the sample specify the same CDR3. V and J are TRBV5-1 and TRBJ2-7, with 8 bases identical to TRBD2. CDR3 length equals 15 residues. The ends lost 0 bases at V and 0 bases at J; junction bases unmatched: 2. Germline V gene data show CDR1 as SGHRS and CDR2 as YFSETQ. Here the CDR3 DNA reads TGCGCCAGCAGCTTGGGCAGCGGGAGCTCCTACGAGCAGTACTTC. Residues: CASSLGSGSSYEQYF. The full variable domain, with the rest looked up from reference TRBV5-1 and TRBJ2-7, is KAGVTQTPRYLIKTRGQQVTLSCSPISGHRSVSWYQQTPGQGLQFLFEYFSETQRNKGNFPGRFSGRQFSNSRSEMNVSTLELGDSALYLCASSLGSGSSYEQYFGPGTRLTVT.